Listed here is a single T cell receptor beta chain. Its specificity is unknown. The table came from immunoSEQ multiplex PCR; TCRdb's copy has only in-frame clones and leaves some out. The sample has fewer than 35,000 clones, around 89% seen once. CDR3 length: 13 residues. V was cut by 0 bases and J by 4 bases, with 6 bases left in between. Germline V gene sequence: CDR1 SGHTA, CDR2 FQGNSA. The sample originates from a study of multiple sclerosis patients with progressive multifocal leukoencephalopathy. Study at large: The control group, sampled over time, had multiple sclerosis, received natalizumab and did not develop PML.

Overall study results and limits: Expanded clones at PML onset predated and persisted through natalizumab therapy. Less diverse TRB repertoires were suggested in most PML patients.

The time point denotes: before natalizumab initiation. The chain carries TRBV7-2 and TRBJ1-2; D is uncertain. The clonotype comes from a human donor with multiple sclerosis. Sequencing input: PBMCs. CDR3 coding DNA: TGTGCCAGCAGCTTAGCCAGCCTCTATGGCTACACCTTC. It translates to CASSLASLYGYTF.